This TCR beta chain was sequenced in a study of low-dose radiotherapy and immunotherapy resistance in tumors. Both TCRalpha and TCRbeta chains were reverse transcribed with V-gene-specific primers. It was with a constant-region primer and a V-primer adapter that TCRs were amplified over approximately 20 PCR cycles. In vitro transcription was used to amplify the isolated mRNA. TCRdb processed the reads anew with MiXCR; each CDR3 protein has one entry. The table has 60,000 or so distinct CDR3 sequences, 23% seen once. In its sample, this clonotype was seen many times. Trimming stripped 4 bases from V and 3 bases from J, with 10 bases between. The CDR3 length is 13 residues. CDR1 and CDR2 from the germline V gene are SGHVS and FNYEAQ. Noted time point: after trial treatment. Treatment meaning: LDRT plus nivolumab, ipilimumab, low-dose cyclophosphamide and aspirin (RACIN trial). Every donor was treated with nivolumab, ipilimumab, aspirin, low-dose cyclophosphamide and also low-dose radiotherapy. All eligible patients presented with advanced solid tumors that contained no tumor-infiltrating lymphocytes.

J is TRBJ2-7 and V is TRBV7-6; unclear D gene. The sample consisted of PBMCs, taken after low-dose radiotherapy plus immunotherapy. This TCR was sampled from a male donor with prostate cancer. The CDR3: CASSSTVGYEQYF. CDR3 DNA: TGTGCCAGCAGCTCGACTGTAGGCTACGAGCAGTACTTC.